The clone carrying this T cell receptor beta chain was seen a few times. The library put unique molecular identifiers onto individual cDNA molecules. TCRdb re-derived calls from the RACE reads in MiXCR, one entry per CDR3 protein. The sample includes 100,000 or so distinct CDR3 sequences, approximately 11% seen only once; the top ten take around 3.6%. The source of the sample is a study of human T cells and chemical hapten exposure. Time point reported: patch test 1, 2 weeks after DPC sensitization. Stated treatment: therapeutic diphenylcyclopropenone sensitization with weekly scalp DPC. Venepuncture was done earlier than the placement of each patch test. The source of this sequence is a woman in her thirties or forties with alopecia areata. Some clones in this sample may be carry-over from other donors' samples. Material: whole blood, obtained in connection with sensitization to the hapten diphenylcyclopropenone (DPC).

The CDR3 DNA is TGTGCCAGCAGCCCCACAGCATCAACTAATGAAAAACTGTTTTTT. It codes for CASSPTASTNEKLFF. This chain uses TRBV7-2 with TRBJ1-4; D unclear. This CDR3 contains 15 residues. Trimming removed 5 bases from V and 0 bases from J, with 10 bases in between. Germline-derived CDR1 and CDR2 are SGHTA and FQGNSA.